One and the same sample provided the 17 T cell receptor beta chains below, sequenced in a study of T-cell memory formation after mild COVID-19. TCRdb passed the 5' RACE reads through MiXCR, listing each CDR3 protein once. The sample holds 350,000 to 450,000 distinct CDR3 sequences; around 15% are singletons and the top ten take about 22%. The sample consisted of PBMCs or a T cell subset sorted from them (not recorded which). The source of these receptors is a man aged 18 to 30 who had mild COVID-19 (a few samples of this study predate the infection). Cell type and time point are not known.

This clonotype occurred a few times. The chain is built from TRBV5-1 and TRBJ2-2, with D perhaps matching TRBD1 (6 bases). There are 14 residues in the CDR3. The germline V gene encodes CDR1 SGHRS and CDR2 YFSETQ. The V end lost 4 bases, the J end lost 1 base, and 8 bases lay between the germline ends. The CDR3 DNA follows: TGCGCCAGCAGCATGGACAGGAACACCGGGGAGCTGTTTTTT. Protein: CASSMDRNTGELFF.

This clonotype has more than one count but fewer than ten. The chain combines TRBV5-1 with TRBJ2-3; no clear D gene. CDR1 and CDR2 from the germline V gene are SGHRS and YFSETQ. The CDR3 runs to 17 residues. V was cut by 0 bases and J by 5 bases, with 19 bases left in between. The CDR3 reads CASSLGLFGERIDTQYF. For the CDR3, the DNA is TGCGCCAGCAGCTTGGGTCTGTTTGGGGAAAGAATAGATACGCAGTATTTT.

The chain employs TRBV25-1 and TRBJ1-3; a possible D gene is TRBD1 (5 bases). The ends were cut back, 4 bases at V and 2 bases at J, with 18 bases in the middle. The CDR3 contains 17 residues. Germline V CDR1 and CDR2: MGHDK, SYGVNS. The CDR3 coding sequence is TGTGCCAGCAGTGGAACCTCCGGGACGAGAACTGGAAACACCATATATTTT. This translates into CASSGTSGTRTGNTIYF.

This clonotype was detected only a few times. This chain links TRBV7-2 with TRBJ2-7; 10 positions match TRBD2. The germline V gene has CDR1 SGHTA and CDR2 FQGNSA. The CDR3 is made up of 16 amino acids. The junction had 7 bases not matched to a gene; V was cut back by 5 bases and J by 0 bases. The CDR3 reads CASSPTSGAVSYEQYF. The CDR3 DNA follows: TGTGCCAGCAGCCCAACTAGCGGGGCTGTCTCCTACGAGCAGTACTTC.

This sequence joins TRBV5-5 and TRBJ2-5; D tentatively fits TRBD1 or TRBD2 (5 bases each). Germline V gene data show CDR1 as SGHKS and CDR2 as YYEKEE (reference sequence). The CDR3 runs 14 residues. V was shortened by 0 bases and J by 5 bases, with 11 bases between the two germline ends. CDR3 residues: CASSLESGTETQYF. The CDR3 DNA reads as TGTGCCAGCAGCTTGGAGTCGGGGACGGAGACCCAGTACTTC.

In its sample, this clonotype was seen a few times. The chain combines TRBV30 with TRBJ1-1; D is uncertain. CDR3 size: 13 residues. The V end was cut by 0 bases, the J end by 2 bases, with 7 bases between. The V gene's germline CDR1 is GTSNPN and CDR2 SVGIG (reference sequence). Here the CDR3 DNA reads TGTGCCTGGAGTGTATGGGGAAACACTGAAGCTTTCTTT. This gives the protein CAWSVWGNTEAFF.

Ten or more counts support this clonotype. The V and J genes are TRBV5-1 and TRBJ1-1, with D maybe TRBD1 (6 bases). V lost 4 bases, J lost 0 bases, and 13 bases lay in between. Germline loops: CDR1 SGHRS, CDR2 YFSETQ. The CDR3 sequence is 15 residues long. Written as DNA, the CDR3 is TGCGCCAGCAGCCTCGGACAGATTATGAACACTGAAGCTTTCTTT. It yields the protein CASSLGQIMNTEAFF.

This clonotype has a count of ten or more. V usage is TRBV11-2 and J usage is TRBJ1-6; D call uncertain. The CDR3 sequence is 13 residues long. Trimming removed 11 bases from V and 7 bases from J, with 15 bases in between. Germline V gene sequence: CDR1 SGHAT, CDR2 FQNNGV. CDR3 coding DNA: TGTGCCTGGGCGGCCCTCGGGAATTCACCCCTCCACTTT. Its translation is CAWAALGNSPLHF. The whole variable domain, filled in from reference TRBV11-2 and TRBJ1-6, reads EAGVAQSPRYKIIEKRQSVAFWCNPISGHATLYWYQQILGQGPKLLIQFQNNGVVDDSQLPKDRFSAERLKGVDSTLKIQPAKLEDSAVYLCAWAALGNSPLHFGNGTRLTVT.

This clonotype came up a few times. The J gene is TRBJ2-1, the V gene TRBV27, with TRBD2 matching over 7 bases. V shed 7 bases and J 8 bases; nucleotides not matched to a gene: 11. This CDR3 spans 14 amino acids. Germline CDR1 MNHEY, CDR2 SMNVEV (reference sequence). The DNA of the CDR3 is TGTGCCAGCAAGCTAAGCGGGGTCTTTTATGAGCAGTTCTTC. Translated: CASKLSGVFYEQFF.

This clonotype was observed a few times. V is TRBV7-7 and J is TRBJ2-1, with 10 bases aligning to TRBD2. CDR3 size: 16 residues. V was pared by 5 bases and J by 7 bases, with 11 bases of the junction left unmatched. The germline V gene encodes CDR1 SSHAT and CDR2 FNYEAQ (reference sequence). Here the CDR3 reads CASSRPGLAGVNEQFF. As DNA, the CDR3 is TGTGCCAGCAGCCGGCCGGGGCTAGCGGGGGTGAATGAGCAGTTCTTC.

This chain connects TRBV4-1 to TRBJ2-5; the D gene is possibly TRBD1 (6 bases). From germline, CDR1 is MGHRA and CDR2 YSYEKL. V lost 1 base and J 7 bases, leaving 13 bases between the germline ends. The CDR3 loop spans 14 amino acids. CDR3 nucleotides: TGCGCCAGCAGCCAAGCGGCGCTAGGGGGGACCCAGTACTTC. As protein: CASSQAALGGTQYF.

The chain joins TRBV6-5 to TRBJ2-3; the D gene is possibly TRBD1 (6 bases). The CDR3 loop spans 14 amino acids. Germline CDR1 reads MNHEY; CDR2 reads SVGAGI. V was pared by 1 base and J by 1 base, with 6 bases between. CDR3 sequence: CASSYWGRTDTQYF. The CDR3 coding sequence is TGTGCCAGCAGTTACTGGGGGCGCACAGATACGCAGTATTTT.

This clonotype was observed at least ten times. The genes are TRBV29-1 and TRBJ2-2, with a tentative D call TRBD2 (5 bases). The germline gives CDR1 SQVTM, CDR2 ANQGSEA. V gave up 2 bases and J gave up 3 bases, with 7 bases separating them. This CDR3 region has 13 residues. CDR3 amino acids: CSVEFGDTGELFF. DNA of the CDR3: TGCAGCGTTGAATTCGGGGACACCGGGGAGCTGTTTTTT.

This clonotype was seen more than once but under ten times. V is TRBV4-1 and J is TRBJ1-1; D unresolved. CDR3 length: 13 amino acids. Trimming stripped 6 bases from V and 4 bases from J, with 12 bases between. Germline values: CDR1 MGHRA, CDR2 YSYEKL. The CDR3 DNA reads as TGCGCCAGCAGTCGAGGCATAAGCACTGAAGCTTTCTTT. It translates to CASSRGISTEAFF.

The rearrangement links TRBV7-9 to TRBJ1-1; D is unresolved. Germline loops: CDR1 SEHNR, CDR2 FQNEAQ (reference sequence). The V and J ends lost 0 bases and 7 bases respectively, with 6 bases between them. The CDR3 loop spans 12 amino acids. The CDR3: CASSLALGEAFF. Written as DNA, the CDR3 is TGTGCCAGCAGCTTAGCCCTAGGTGAAGCTTTCTTT.

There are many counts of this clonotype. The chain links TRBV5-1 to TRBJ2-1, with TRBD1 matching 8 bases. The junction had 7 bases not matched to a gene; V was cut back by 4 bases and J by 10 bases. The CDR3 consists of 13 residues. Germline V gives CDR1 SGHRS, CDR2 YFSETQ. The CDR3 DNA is TGCGCCAGCAGCCCGGACAGGGTTCGGGAGCAGTTCTTC. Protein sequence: CASSPDRVREQFF.

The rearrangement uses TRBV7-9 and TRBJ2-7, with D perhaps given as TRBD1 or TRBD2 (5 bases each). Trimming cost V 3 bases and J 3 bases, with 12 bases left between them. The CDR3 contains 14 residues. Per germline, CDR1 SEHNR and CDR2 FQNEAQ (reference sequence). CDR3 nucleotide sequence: TGTGCCAGCAGCTTTAGGGACGACCTCTACGAGCAGTACTTC. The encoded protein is CASSFRDDLYEQYF.